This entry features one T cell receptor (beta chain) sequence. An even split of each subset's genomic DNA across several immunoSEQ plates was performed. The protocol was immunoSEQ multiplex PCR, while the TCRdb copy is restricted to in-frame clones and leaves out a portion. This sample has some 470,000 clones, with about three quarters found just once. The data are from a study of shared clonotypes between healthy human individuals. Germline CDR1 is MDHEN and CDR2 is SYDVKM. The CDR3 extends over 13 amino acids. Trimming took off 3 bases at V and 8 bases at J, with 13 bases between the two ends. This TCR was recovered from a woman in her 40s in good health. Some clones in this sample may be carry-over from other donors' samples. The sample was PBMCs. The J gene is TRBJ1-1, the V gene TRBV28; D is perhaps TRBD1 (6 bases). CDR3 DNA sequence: TGTGCCAGCAGTTTGCACACCGGGACAGAAGCTTTCTTT. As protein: CASSLHTGTEAFF.